This T cell receptor (beta chain) was identified during a study of blood T cell repertoires in COVID-19. Study-wide background: The cDNA or gDNA used as material had been derived from T cells, B-cell-depleted T cells, or PBMCs.

The V segment lost 5 bases and the J segment 0 bases; nucleotides outside the gene matches: 1. This CDR3 contains 14 residues. Germline values: CDR1 LNHNV, CDR2 YYDKDF (reference sequence). Methods used by the authors: By means of reference gene primer amplification, nucleated cell counts were estimated. Generated by immunoSEQ multiplex PCR, the TCRdb table keeps only in-frame clones and is missing some. V and J calls and clone size are copied from that table; D and trimming were computed from the DNA. This sample has approximately 90,000 clones, with just under 80% found just once. With regard to this clone: This same CDR3 is encoded by further DNA sequences in the sample.

The sequence was obtained from a man aged 70-80 years with COVID-19, enrolled during active disease. The V and J genes are TRBV15 and TRBJ1-3, with 7 bases aligning to TRBD1. Sequencing used peripheral blood. CDR3 bases: TGTGCCACCAGCCGGGACAGCTCTGGAAACACCATATATTTT. Its protein is CATSRDSSGNTIYF.